This T cell receptor beta chain is drawn from a study of cytomegalovirus exposure and HLA in healthy donors. Whole-study results and caveats: Follow-up analysis later connected one missense variant in DCLRE1C with trimming of TCR beta V- and J-genes. In a later analysis, specific HLA alleles were associated with 15,000 or so TCR beta sequences at a 0.05 false discovery rate.

Both 60 Vbeta primers and 13 Jbeta primers went into the PCR. Assay: immunoSEQ multiplex PCR; the TCRdb copy retains only in-frame clones and omits some. The sample includes around 200,000 clones, approximately 82% seen only once; the top ten take 1.2%. The V and J ends lost 3 bases and 9 bases respectively, with 21 bases between them. The CDR3 contains 15 residues. Looked up from germline, CDR1 is ENHRY and CDR2 is SYGVKD. Samples came from healthy bone marrow donors. Points on this clone: What it binds is not known.

The sample comprised PBMCs. The clonotype was recovered from a girl aged 2-9 years in good health and CMV-seropositive. The V gene is TRBV10-3, the J gene TRBJ2-7; possibly TRBD2 for D (6 bases). The chain's CDR3 is CAISEGSGVLRGQYF. CDR3 DNA sequence: TGTGCCATCAGTGAAGGGTCGGGAGTCCTACGAGGGCAGTACTTC.